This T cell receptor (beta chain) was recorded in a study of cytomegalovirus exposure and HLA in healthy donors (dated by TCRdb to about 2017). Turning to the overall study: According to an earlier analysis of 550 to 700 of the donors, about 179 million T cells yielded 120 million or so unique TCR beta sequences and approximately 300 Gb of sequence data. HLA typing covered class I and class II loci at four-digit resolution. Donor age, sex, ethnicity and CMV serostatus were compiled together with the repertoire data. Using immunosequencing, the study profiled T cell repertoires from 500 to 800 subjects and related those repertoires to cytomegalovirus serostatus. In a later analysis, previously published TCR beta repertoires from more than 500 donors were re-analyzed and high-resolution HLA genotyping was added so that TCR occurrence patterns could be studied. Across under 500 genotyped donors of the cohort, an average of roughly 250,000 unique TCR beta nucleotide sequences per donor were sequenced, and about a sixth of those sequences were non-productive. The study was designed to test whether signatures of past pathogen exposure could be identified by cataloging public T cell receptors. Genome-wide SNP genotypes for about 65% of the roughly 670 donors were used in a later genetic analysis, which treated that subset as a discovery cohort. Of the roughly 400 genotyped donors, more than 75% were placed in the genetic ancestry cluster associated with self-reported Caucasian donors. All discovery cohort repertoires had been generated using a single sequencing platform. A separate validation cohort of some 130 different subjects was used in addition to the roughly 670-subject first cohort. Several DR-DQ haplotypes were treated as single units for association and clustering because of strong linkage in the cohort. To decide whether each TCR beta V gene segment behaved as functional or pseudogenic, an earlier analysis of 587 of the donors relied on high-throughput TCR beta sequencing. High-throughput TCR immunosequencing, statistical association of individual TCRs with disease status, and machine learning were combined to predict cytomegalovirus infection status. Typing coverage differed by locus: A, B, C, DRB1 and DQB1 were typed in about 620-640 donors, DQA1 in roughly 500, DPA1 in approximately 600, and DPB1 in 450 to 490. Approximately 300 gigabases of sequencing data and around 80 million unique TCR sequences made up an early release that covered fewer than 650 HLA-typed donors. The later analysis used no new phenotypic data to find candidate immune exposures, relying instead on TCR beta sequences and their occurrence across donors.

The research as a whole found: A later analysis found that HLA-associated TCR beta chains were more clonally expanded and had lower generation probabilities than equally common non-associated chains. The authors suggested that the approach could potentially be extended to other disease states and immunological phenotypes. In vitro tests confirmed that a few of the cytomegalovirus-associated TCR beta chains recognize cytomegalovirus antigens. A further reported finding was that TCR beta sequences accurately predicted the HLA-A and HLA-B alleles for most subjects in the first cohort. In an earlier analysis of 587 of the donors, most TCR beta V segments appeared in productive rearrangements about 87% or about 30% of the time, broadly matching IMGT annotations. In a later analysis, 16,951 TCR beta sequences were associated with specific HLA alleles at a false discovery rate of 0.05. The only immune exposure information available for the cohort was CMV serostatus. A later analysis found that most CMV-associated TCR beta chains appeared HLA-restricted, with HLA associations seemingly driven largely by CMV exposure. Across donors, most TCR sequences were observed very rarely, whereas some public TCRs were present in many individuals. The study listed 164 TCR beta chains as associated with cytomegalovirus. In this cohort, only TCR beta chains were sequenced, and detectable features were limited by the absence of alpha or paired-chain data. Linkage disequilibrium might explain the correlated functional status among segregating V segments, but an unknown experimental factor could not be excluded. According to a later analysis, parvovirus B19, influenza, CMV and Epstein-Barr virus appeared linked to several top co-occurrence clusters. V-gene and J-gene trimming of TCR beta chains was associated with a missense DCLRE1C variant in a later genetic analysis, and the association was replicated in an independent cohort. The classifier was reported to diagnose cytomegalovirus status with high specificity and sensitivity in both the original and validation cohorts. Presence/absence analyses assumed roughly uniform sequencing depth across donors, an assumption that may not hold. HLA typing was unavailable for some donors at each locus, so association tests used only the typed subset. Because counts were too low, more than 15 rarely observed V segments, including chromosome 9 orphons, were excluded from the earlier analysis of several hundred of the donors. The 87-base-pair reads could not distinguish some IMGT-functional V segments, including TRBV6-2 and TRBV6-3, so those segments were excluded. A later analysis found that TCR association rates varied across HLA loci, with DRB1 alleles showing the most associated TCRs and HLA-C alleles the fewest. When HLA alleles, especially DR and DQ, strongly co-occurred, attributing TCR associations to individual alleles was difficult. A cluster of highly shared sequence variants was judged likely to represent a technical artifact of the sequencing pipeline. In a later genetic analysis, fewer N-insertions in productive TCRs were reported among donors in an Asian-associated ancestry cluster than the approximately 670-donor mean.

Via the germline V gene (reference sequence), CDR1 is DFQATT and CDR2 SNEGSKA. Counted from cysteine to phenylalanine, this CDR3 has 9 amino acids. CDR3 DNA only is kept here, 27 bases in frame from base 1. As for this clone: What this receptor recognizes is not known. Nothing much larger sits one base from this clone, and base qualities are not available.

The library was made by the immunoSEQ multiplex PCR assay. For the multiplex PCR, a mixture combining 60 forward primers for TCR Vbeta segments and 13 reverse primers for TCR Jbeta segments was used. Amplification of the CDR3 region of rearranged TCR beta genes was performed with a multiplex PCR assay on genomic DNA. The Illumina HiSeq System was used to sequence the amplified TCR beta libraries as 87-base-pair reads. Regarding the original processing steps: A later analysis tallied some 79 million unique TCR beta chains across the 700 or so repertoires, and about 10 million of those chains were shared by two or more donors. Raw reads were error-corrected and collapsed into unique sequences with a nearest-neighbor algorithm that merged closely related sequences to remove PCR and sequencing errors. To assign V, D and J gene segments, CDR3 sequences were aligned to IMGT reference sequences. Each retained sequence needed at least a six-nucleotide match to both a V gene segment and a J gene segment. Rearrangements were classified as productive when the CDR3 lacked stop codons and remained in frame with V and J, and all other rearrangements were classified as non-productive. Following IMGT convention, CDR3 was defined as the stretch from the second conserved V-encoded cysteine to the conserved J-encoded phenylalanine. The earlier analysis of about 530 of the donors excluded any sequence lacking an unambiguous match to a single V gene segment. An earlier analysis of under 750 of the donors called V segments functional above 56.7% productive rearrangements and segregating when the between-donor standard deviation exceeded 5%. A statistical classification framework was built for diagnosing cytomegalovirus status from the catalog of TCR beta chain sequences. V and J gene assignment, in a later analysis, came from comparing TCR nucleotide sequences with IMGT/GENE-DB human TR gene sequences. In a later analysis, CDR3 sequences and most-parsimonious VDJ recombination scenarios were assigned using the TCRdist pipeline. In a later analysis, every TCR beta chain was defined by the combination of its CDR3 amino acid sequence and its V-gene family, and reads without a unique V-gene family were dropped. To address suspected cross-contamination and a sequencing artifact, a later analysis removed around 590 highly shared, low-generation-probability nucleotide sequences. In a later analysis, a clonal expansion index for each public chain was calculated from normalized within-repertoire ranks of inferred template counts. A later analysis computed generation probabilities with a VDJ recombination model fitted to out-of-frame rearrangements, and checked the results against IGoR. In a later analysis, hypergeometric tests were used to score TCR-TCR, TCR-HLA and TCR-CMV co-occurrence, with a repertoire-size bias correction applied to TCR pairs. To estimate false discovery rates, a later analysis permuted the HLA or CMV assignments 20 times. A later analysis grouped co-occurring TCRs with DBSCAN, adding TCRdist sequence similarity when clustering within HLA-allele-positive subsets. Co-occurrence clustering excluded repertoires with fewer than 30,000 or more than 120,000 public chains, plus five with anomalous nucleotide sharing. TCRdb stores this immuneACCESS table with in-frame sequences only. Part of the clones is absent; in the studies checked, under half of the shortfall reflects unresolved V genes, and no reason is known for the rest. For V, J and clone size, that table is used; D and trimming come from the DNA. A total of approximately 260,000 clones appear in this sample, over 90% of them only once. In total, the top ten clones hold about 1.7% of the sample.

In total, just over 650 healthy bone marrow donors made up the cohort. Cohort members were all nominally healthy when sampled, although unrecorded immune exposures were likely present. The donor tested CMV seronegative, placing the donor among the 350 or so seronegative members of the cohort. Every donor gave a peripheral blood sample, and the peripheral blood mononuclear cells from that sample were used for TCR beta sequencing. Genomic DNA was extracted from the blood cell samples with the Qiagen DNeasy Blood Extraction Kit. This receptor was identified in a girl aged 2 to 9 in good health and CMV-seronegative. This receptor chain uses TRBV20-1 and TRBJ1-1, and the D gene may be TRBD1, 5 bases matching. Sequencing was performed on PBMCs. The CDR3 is CRTGHEAFF. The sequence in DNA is TGCAGAACAGGTCATGAAGCTTTCTTT.